These 19 T cell receptor beta chains came from one sample sequenced in a study of cytomegalovirus exposure and HLA in healthy donors (TCRdb year 2017). Libraries came from the immunoSEQ multiplex PCR assay. For the multiplex PCR, a mixture combining 60 forward primers for TCR Vbeta segments and 13 reverse primers for TCR Jbeta segments was used. Not all clones reach the TCRdb copy of this immuneACCESS table, which keeps in-frame sequences only. Checked studies attribute under half of the gap to unresolved V genes and leave the rest unexplained. The sample table holds 110,000 to 150,000 clones, of which roughly 70% were seen once. The top ten clones comprise 7% of the sample. Sequenced input: PBMCs. The receptors were gathered from a man aged 25 to 40 in good health and CMV-seronegative.

This chain connects TRBV10-3 to TRBJ2-3; TRBD1 might be the D (6 bases). This CDR3 has 15 amino acids. V was pared by 10 bases and J by 0 bases, with 17 bases between. CDR1 and CDR2 from the germline V gene are ENHRY and SYGVKD. The CDR3, as DNA: TGTGCCACCTGGGCACAGGGAGCTAGCACAGATACGCAGTATTTT. Translated, it gives CATWAQGASTDTQYF.

The chain combines TRBV7-8 with TRBJ1-3, with D possibly matching TRBD1 (5 bases). V lost 2 bases, J lost 3 bases, and 11 bases lay in between. The CDR3 sequence is 15 residues long. CDR1 and CDR2 (germline): SGHVS, FQNEAQ. This CDR3 is CASSLQGTDGNTIYF. In DNA form, the CDR3 reads TGTGCCAGCAGCTTACAGGGAACTGATGGAAACACCATATATTTT.

This chain uses TRBV5-1 with TRBJ2-5, with D possibly TRBD2 on 6 matching bases. This CDR3 comprises 13 residues. V shed 4 bases and J shed 5 bases, with 12 bases lying between them. Looked up from germline, CDR1 is SGHRS and CDR2 is YFSETQ. CDR3 in amino acids: CASSTEGRETQYF. In DNA, the CDR3 is TGCGCCAGCAGCACGGAGGGAAGGGAGACCCAGTACTTC.

The chain uses TRBV10-3 and TRBJ1-1, with 11 bases matching TRBD1. CDR3 size: 13 residues. Germline V gene lookup returns CDR1 ENHRY and CDR2 SYGVKD. J lost 3 bases, V lost 7 bases, and 1 base had no gene match. The CDR3 reads CAIMGQGDTEAFF. CDR3 bases: TGTGCCATCATGGGACAGGGGGACACTGAAGCTTTCTTT.

There are many counts of this clone. The chain links TRBV28 to TRBJ1-6; D perhaps matches TRBD1 (6 bases). The CDR3 length is 16 residues. The germline V gene encodes CDR1 MDHEN and CDR2 SYDVKM. V was shortened by 5 bases and J by 7 bases, with 18 bases between the two germline ends. The DNA of the CDR3 is TGTGCCAGCAGTACGACTCAGGACAGATTAAATTCACCCCTCCACTTT. Translated: CASSTTQDRLNSPLHF.

The chain combines TRBV12-5 with TRBJ2-3, with unresolved D. The V end lost 2 bases, the J end lost 1 base, and 4 bases lay between the germline ends. Germline CDR1 LGHNT, CDR2 FRNRAP. The CDR3 has 13 residues. CDR3 in amino acids: CASGLSGTDTQYF. CDR3 sequence (DNA): TGTGCTAGTGGTTTGTCAGGCACAGATACGCAGTATTTT.

The rearrangement joins TRBV15 to TRBJ2-5; 9 nucleotides agree with TRBD2. Germline V lookup: CDR1 LNHNV, CDR2 YYDKDF (reference sequence). V lost 0 bases and J lost 5; bases outside the gene matches: 7. The CDR3 consists of 16 residues. CDR3 nucleotide sequence: TGTGCCACCAGCAGAGATTACGCGGGAGGGGCGGAGACCCAGTACTTC. Its protein is CATSRDYAGGAETQYF.

The sample holds a few counts of this clone. The V and J genes are TRBV25-1 and TRBJ1-1; D possibly corresponds to TRBD1 (5 bases). The CDR3 is 15 amino acids. Germline V CDR1 and CDR2: MGHDK, SYGVNS. Trimming cost V 6 bases and J 3 bases, with 17 bases left between them. CDR3 DNA sequence: TGTGCCAGCAGGGGGGGTAGCTTTACGTACACTGAAGCTTTCTTT. Its translation is CASRGGSFTYTEAFF.

A few counts support this clone. The genes are TRBV28 and TRBJ2-5; no clear D gene. There are 13 residues in the CDR3. CDR1 and CDR2 (germline): MDHEN, SYDVKM. The germline V and J ends were trimmed by 6 bases and 3 bases, with 11 bases remaining between them. CDR3 residues: CASSHEREETQYF. As DNA, the CDR3 is TGTGCCAGCAGCCACGAGCGAGAAGAGACCCAGTACTTC.

The chain employs TRBV2 and TRBJ2-2, with a weak D call TRBD2 (5 bases). This CDR3 region has 16 residues. The germline CDR1 and CDR2 sequences are SNHLY and FYNNEI. V lost 5 bases, J lost 6 bases, and 19 bases lay in between. CDR3 region: CASSLYGDVEAGELFF. Here the CDR3 DNA reads TGTGCCAGCAGTCTTTATGGCGACGTGGAGGCCGGGGAGCTGTTTTTT.

The chain has TRBV18 and TRBJ2-1; TRBD1 is a possible D gene (6 bases). The CDR3 runs 14 residues. CDR1 and CDR2 (germline): KGHSH, LQKENI. Trimming shortened V by 4 bases and J by 10 bases, and 17 bases separated the two germline ends. The CDR3 DNA reads as TGTGCCAGCTCACAGAAGCAGGGGCCCGGCGAGCAGTTCTTC. Its protein is CASSQKQGPGEQFF.

The chain uses TRBV6-1 and TRBJ2-1; TRBD2 matches 12 bases. The J segment lost 10 bases and the V segment lost 7 bases, leaving 11 bases of the junction unmatched. Germline loops: CDR1 MNHNS, CDR2 SASEGT. This CDR3 has 15 residues. The CDR3 DNA sequence: TGTGCCAGCACCCAAAGGACTAGCGGGACGAACGAGCAGTTCTTC. Translation: CASTQRTSGTNEQFF.

The J gene is TRBJ2-7, the V gene TRBV7-9; a weak D match, TRBD1 (5 bases). V lost 5 bases and J 2 bases, leaving 7 bases between the germline ends. The germline CDR1 and CDR2 sequences are SEHNR and FQNEAQ (reference sequence). The length of the CDR3 is 12 residues. The CDR3 sequence is CASSPQAYEQYF. CDR3 coding DNA: TGTGCCAGCAGCCCACAGGCCTACGAGCAGTACTTC.

The chain is built from TRBV15 and TRBJ2-7; D unresolved. The CDR3 loop spans 14 amino acids. Germline V gives CDR1 LNHNV, CDR2 YYDKDF (reference sequence). Deletions cut 0 bases from V and 1 base from J, with 7 bases between. In DNA, the CDR3 is TGTGCCACCAGCAGAGATTTCCCGTCCTACGAGCAGTACTTC. Translated, it gives CATSRDFPSYEQYF.

V and J are TRBV5-5 and TRBJ2-2, with D maybe TRBD1 (5 bases). This CDR3 comprises 15 residues. V was trimmed by 0 bases and J by 6 bases, leaving 12 bases between them. Germline CDR1 SGHKS, CDR2 YYEKEE (reference sequence). Written as DNA, the CDR3 is TGTGCCAGCAGCTTGGTCCCAGGGAATGCCGGGGAGCTGTTTTTT. Its translation is CASSLVPGNAGELFF.

This sequence joins TRBV28 and TRBJ2-7, with TRBD1 as a possible D gene (5 bases). The CDR3 covers 12 residues. Germline values: CDR1 MDHEN, CDR2 SYDVKM. V lost 5 bases, J lost 4 bases, and 9 bases lay in between. The CDR3 DNA sequence: TGTGCCAGCAGTGGAAGGGGTTACGAGCAGTACTTC. Protein sequence: CASSGRGYEQYF. The variable domain in full, completed from reference TRBV28 and TRBJ2-7, reads DVKVTQSSRYLVKRTGEKVFLECVQDMDHENMFWYRQDPGLGLRLIYFSYDVKMKEKGDIPEGYSVSREKKERFSLILESASTNQTSMYLCASSGRGYEQYFGPGTRLTVT.

The gene calls are TRBV4-2 and TRBJ2-1; tentatively, D is TRBD2 (6 bases). The length of the CDR3 is 16 residues. CDR1 is LGHNA and CDR2 is YNFKEQ in the germline V gene. Trimming removed 0 bases at V and 6 bases at J, with 15 bases between. The CDR3 loop reads CASSQDLGLRGNEQFF. CDR3 DNA sequence: TGTGCCAGCAGCCAAGATCTGGGACTCCGGGGCAATGAGCAGTTCTTC.

The chain employs TRBV9 and TRBJ2-5, with D possibly being TRBD2 (5 bases). The J call may be faulty, since TRBJ2-7 better matches the DNA end. The germline V gene has CDR1 SGDLS and CDR2 YYNGEE. This CDR3 spans 16 amino acids. The CDR3 sequence is CASSYSPDGMSYEQYF. The CDR3 DNA follows: TGTGCCAGCAGCTACTCCCCGGACGGGATGTCCTACGAGCAGTACTTC.

This clone was observed many times. V usage is TRBV28 and J usage is TRBJ2-1; 7 positions agree with TRBD2. The junction had 7 bases not matched to a gene; V was cut back by 3 bases and J by 5 bases. The germline V gene encodes CDR1 MDHEN and CDR2 SYDVKM. This CDR3 contains 15 residues. The CDR3 DNA follows: TGTGCCAGCAGTTTCAGGCGGGAGAAAGACAATGAGCAGTTCTTC. It encodes CASSFRREKDNEQFF.